These 10 T cell receptor beta chains originate from one sample sequenced in a study of T-cell reconstitution after alpha-beta-depleted transplantation in children. During its preparation, the TCRbeta library received unique molecular identifiers. TCRdb recomputed calls from the PCR reads with MiXCR, one row per CDR3 protein. Of 300,000 or so distinct CDR3 sequences in the sample, around 25% were seen once. Source: PBMCs, mostly from graft donor cells, taken 180 days after TCRalphabeta/CD19-depleted stem cell transplant. The receptors shown here come from a male patient between 10 and 17 years old who had a stem cell transplant for acute lymphoblastic leukemia, so the T cells may come from the graft donor.

The CDR3 nucleotides read TGTGCCAGCAGTTTAGGCTGGAACAGGGGGGTAAGCTCCTACGAGCAGTACTTC. It yields the protein CASSLGWNRGVSSYEQYF. This chain links TRBV12-3 or TRBV12-4 with TRBJ2-7; 8 nucleotides agree with TRBD1. The CDR3 runs 18 residues. Trimming removed 1 base from V and 0 bases from J; junction bases left unmatched: 11.

CDR3 region: CASSPPVGQGYEQYF. CDR3 sequence (DNA): TGTGCCAGCAGTCCCCCAGTGGGACAGGGGTACGAGCAGTACTTC. V gene TRBV28 combines with J gene TRBJ2-7; TRBD1 aligns across 10 bases. Germline lookup yields CDR1 MDHEN and CDR2 SYDVKM. V dropped 5 bases and J dropped 4; count of bases not matched to a gene: 8. The CDR3 has 15 residues.

This clonotype was found a few times. This chain uses TRBV19 with TRBJ1-2, with TRBD1 matching over 8 bases. V was pared by 6 bases and J by 2 bases, with 14 bases of the junction left unmatched. Germline V gives CDR1 LNHDA, CDR2 SQIVND (reference sequence). The CDR3 consists of 17 residues. The CDR3 region has the DNA TGTGCCAGTAGCCGAACCACCGGGACAGGCCTAAACTATGGCTACACCTTC. It yields the protein CASSRTTGTGLNYGYTF.

This clonotype turned up a few times. This chain joins TRBV5-1 and TRBJ1-1, with D maybe TRBD1 (5 bases). The V gene's germline CDR1 is SGHRS and CDR2 YFSETQ. Trimming removed 0 bases at V and 0 bases at J, with 12 bases between. The CDR3 contains 16 residues. The CDR3 loop is CASSLDSGRLNTEAFF. The CDR3 nucleotides are TGCGCCAGCAGCTTGGATTCGGGACGGTTGAACACTGAAGCTTTCTTT.

This chain connects TRBV24-1 to TRBJ2-1, with 8 bases identical to TRBD2. The germline gives CDR1 KGHDR, CDR2 SFDVKD. Trimming at V came to 4 bases and at J to 7 bases, leaving 11 bases not matched to a gene. The CDR3 has 16 amino acids. For the CDR3, the DNA is TGTGCCACCAGTGACCCGCTGGGGCTAGCGGGTAATGAGCAGTTCTTC. It codes for CATSDPLGLAGNEQFF.

The chain is built from TRBV25-1 and TRBJ2-1; no clear D gene. CDR3 length: 11 residues. The V end lost 5 bases, the J end lost 8 bases, and 7 bases lay between the germline ends. Looked up from germline, CDR1 is MGHDK and CDR2 is SYGVNS. DNA of the CDR3: TGTGCCAGCAGTCAGACTCATGAGCAGTTCTTC. Translation: CASSQTHEQFF.

V gene TRBV15 combines with J gene TRBJ2-1; TRBD2 matches at 12 bases. This CDR3 has 18 residues. Germline-derived CDR1 and CDR2 are LNHNV and YYDKDF (reference sequence). V shed 5 bases and J 0 bases; nucleotides not matched to a gene: 8. CDR3 nucleotides: TGTGCCACCAGCTCCGGGACTAGCGGGTTGAGCTCCTACAATGAGCAGTTCTTC. Translated, it gives CATSSGTSGLSSYNEQFF.

This clonotype has at least ten counts. The rearrangement links TRBV15 to TRBJ2-5; no definite D call. CDR1 and CDR2 from the germline V gene are LNHNV and YYDKDF (reference sequence). This CDR3 contains 14 residues. V was pared by 1 base and J by 0 bases, with 6 bases between. The DNA of the CDR3 is TGTGCCACCAGCAGAGTACGGAACCAAGAGACCCAGTACTTC. This gives the protein CATSRVRNQETQYF.

This clonotype has only a few counts. The rearrangement joins TRBV7-3 to TRBJ2-2; 11 bases are a match to TRBD2. CDR3 length: 16 residues. Per germline, CDR1 SGHTA and CDR2 FQGTGA. V dropped 5 bases and J dropped 5; count of bases not matched to a gene: 7. Here the CDR3 DNA reads TGTGCCAGCAGCCAAACTAGCGGGAGAGGAACCGGGGAGCTGTTTTTT. Protein product: CASSQTSGRGTGELFF.

The chain employs TRBV6-1 and TRBJ2-7; TRBD2 matches at 11 bases. CDR1 is MNHNS, CDR2 SASEGT, per germline. The V gene end was trimmed by 5 bases and the J gene end by 5 bases; junction bases not matched to a gene: 11. There are 16 residues in the CDR3. This chain's CDR3 is CASSPLSGRAHDEQYF. CDR3 nucleotides: TGTGCCAGCAGTCCCCTTAGCGGGAGGGCCCACGACGAGCAGTACTTC.